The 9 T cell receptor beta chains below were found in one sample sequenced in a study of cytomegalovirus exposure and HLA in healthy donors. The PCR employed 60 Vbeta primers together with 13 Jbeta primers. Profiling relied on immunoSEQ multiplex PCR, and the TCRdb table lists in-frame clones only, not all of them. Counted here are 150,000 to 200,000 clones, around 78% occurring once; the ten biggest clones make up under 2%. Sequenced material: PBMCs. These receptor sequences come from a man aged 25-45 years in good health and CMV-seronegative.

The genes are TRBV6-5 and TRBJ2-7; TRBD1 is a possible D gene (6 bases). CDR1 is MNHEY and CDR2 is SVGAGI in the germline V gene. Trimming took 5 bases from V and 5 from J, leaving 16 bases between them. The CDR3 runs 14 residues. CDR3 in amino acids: CASSKDRFVHEQYF. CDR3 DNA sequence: TGTGCCAGCAGTAAAGACAGGTTCGTCCACGAGCAGTACTTC.

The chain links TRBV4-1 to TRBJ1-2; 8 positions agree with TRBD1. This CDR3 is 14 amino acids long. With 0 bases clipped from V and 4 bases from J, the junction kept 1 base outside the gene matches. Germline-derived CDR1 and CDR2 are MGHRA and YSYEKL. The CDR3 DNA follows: TGCGCCAGCAGCCAAGAGGGGACAGGCTATGGCTACACCTTC. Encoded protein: CASSQEGTGYGYTF.

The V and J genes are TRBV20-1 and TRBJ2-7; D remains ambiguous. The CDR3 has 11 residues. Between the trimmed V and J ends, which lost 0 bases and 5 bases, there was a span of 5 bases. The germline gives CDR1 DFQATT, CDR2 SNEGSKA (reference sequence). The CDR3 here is CSARDGHEQYF. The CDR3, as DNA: TGCAGTGCTAGAGATGGGCACGAGCAGTACTTC.

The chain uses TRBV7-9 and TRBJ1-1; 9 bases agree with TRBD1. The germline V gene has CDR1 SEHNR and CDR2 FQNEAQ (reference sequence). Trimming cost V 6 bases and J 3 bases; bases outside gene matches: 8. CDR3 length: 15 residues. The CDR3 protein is CASSSYRGRDTEAFF. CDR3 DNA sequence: TGTGCCAGCAGTTCTTACAGGGGGCGGGACACTGAAGCTTTCTTT.

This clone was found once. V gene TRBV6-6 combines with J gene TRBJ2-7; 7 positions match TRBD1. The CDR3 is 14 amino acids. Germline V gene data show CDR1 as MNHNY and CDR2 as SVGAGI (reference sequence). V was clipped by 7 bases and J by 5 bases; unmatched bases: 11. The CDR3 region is CASNGRGREHEQYF. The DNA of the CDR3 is TGTGCCAGCAATGGAAGGGGGCGCGAACACGAGCAGTACTTC.

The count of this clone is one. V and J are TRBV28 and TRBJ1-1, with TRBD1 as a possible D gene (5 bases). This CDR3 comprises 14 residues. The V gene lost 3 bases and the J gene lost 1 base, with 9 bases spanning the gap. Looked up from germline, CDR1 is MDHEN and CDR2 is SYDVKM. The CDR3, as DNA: TGTGCCAGCAGTTTGGGACTGCCGAACACTGAAGCTTTCTTT. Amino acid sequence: CASSLGLPNTEAFF.

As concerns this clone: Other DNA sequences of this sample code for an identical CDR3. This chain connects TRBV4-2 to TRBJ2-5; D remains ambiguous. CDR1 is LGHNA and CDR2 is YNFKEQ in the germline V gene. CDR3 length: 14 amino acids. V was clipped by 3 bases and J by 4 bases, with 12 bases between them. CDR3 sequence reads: CASSHLLKAETQYF. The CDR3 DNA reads TGTGCCAGCAGCCATCTTCTCAAAGCAGAGACCCAGTACTTC.

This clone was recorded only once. CDR3 in amino acids: CASSQAPGGAGSPLHF. The DNA of the CDR3 is TGCGCCAGCAGCCAAGCTCCAGGGGGCGCGGGTTCACCCCTCCACTTT. The chain uses TRBV4-1 and TRBJ1-6; 8 nucleotides match TRBD1. J was trimmed by 9 bases and V by 1 base; bases with no gene match: 8. The CDR3 is 16 amino acids. Germline V gives CDR1 MGHRA, CDR2 YSYEKL.

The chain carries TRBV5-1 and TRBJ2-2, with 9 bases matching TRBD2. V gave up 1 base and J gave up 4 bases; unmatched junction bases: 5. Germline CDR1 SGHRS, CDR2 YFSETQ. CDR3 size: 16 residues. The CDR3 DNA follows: TGCGCCAGCAGCTTGTGGGATAGCGGGAGCACCGGGGAGCTGTTTTTT. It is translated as CASSLWDSGSTGELFF.